The 4 T cell receptor beta chains below all came from one sample that was sequenced in a study of persistence of HIV-infected CD4 T cells. Antigens of these TCRs are unknown. An overlapping HIV-1 Gag peptide pool stimulated these cells at about 0.94 ug/peptide/mL. Memory cells lacking CD40L and CD69 with high CD45RO were sorted. Sequencing used immunoSEQ version 4 in survey mode. Profiled with immunoSEQ multiplex PCR; TCRdb holds only in-frame clones, not every one. The repertoire holds about 36,000 clones, with under 90% as singletons. The input for sequencing was cultured CD4+ T cells from PBMCs, taken from a patient who received antiretroviral therapy. The receptors come from an adult with HIV. The donor label of this sample is uncertain.

In its sample, this clone was seen once. The chain carries TRBV19 and TRBJ1-5; 9 positions agree with TRBD1. The CDR3 totals 15 residues. Looked up from germline, CDR1 is LNHDA and CDR2 is SQIVND (reference sequence). V lost 5 bases, J lost 1 base, and 3 bases stayed unmatched. CDR3 nucleotides: TGTGCCAGTAGTGGGACAGGGACGAGCAATCAGCCCCAGCATTTT. It encodes CASSGTGTSNQPQHF.

J is TRBJ1-2 and V is TRBV18; D remains unclear. V lost 5 bases, J lost 0 bases, and 10 bases lay in between. Looked up from germline, CDR1 is KGHSH and CDR2 is LQKENI. The CDR3 runs 14 residues. CDR3 DNA: TGTGCCAGCTCAGAGACTACAGCTAACTATGGCTACACCTTC. Its protein is CASSETTANYGYTF.

The chain is built from TRBV5-4 and TRBJ2-3, with D possibly TRBD1 on 5 matching bases. Germline CDR1 reads SGHNT; CDR2 reads YYREEE (reference sequence). The CDR3 consists of 17 residues. Trimming left V 0 bases short and J 2 bases short, with 16 bases between. The DNA for the CDR3 is TGTGCCAGCAGCTTGGGACTGCACACACAGGCCACAGATACGCAGTATTTT. This codes for CASSLGLHTQATDTQYF.

The chain recombines TRBV28 with TRBJ1-3, with D hard to call. The CDR3 loop spans 14 amino acids. CDR1 MDHEN and CDR2 SYDVKM come from the germline V gene. V was clipped by 6 bases and J by 4 bases, with 13 bases between them. DNA of the CDR3: TGTGCCAGCAGCTCAGTGACGTGGGGAAACACCATATATTTT. Translating gives CASSSVTWGNTIYF.